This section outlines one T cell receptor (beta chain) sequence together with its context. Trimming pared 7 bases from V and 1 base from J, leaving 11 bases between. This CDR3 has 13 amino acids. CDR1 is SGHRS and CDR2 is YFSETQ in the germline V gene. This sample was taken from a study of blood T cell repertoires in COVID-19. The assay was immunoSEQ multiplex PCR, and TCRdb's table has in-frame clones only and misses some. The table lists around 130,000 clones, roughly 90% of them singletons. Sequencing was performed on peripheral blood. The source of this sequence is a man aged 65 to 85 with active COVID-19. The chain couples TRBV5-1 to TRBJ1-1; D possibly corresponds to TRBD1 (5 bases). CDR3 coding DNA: TGCGCCAGCGGGGAGGGGCCGAACACTGAAGCTTTCTTT. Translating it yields CASGEGPNTEAFF.